A selection of T cell receptor beta chains follows, all from one sample in a study of breast tumors, draining lymph nodes, adjacent tissues. TCRdb re-derived calls from the multiplex PCR reads in MiXCR, one entry per CDR3 protein. The sample lists approximately 150,000 distinct CDR3 sequences, 30% to 35% occurring once. The sample was axillary lymph node tissue. These receptors originate from a female donor with breast cancer. Some clones in this sample may be carry-over from other donors' samples. Both conserved end residues are part of each CDR3. D genes are given only for firm matches. The listing skips clone size in some rows; elsewhere it reads once, few, many or a size class.

>TRBJ2-1|TRBD1|TRBV19|many
CASRPRTGKKSYNEQFF
TGTGCCAGTAGGCCCCGGACAGGGAAAAAGTCCTACAATGAGCAGTTCTTC
>TRBJ2-3|.|TRBV7-3|.
CARGAGIDTQYF
TGTGCAAGGGGGGCCGGGATAGATACGCAGTATTTT
>TRBJ2-4|.|TRBV6-6|.
CASSRQGNIQYF
TGTGCCAGCAGTCGGCAGGGAAACATTCAGTACTTC
>TRBJ1-2|TRBD1|TRBV12-3/TRBV12-4|many
CASSPGDRGDGYTF
TGTGCCAGCAGTCCCGGGGACAGGGGAGACGGCTACACCTTC
>TRBJ2-2|TRBD2|TRBV18|many
CASSPGGDTGELFF
TGTGCCAGCTCACCAGGGGGGGACACCGGGGAGCTGTTTTTT
>TRBJ2-7|TRBD2|TRBV29-1|.
CSVDLESPSGLTYEQYF
TGCAGCGTCGACCTAGAGTCCCCTAGCGGACTTACCTACGAGCAGTACTTC
>TRBJ2-7|.|TRBV7-8|many
CASTQPGTSREQYF
TGTGCCAGCACCCAACCTGGGACAAGTCGCGAGCAGTACTTC
>TRBJ2-5|.|TRBV6-2/TRBV6-3|many
CASSYSGGDSGETQYF
TGTGCCAGCAGTTACTCAGGGGGGGACTCAGGAGAGACCCAGTACTTC
>TRBJ2-5|TRBD2|TRBV11-2|.
CASSFSTSGRETRYF
TGTGCCAGCAGCTTCTCGACTAGCGGACGAGAGACCCGGTACTTC
>TRBJ1-2|.|TRBV3-1|many
CASSPSRGNYGYTF
TGTGCCAGCAGCCCGTCTAGGGGTAACTATGGCTACACCTTC
>TRBJ1-1|TRBD1|TRBV14|.
CASSKRQGKNTEAFF
TGTGCCAGCAGCAAGCGACAGGGTAAGAACACTGAAGCTTTCTTT
>TRBJ2-7|.|TRBV7-9|.
CASSLYTKAKCDRYF
TGTGCCAGCAGCTTATATACCAAGGCAAAGTGCGACCGGTACTTC
>TRBJ2-4|.|TRBV12-3/TRBV12-4|.
CASSLRGETKNIQYF
TGTGCCAGCAGTTTAAGGGGCGAAACCAAAAACATTCAGTACTTC
>TRBJ1-2|TRBD1|TRBV6-5|many
CASSYIRTGGSYGYTF
TGTGCCAGCAGTTACATTCGGACAGGGGGCAGCTATGGCTACACCTTC
>TRBJ2-1|.|TRBV9|many
CASSVSGGSVNEQFF
TGTGCCAGCAGCGTAAGTGGGGGGTCGGTCAATGAGCAGTTCTTC
>TRBJ1-3|.|TRBV27|few
CASSLGGGNTIYF
TGTGCCAGCAGTTTAGGCGGAGGAAACACCATATATTTT
>TRBJ2-3|TRBD1|TRBV11-2|.
CASSSGQARSTETQNF
TGTGCCAGCAGCTCAGGACAGGCCCGTAGCACAGAAACGCAGAATTTT
>TRBJ2-1|.|TRBV6-6|.
CASSYLDPNEQFF
TGTGCCAGCAGTTACTTGGATCCCAACGAGCAGTTCTTC
>TRBJ1-2|.|TRBV18|many
CASSPTRRVYTF
TGTGCCAGCTCACCAACACGAAGGGTTTACACCTTC
>TRBJ2-5|.|TRBV7-2|many
CASSLDGREETQYF
TGTGCCAGCAGCTTAGACGGCAGAGAAGAGACCCAGTACTTC
>TRBJ2-1|TRBD2|TRBV19|many
CASIGTSGGREQFF
TGTGCCAGTATTGGGACTAGCGGGGGGCGAGAGCAGTTCTTC
>TRBJ1-1|TRBD1|TRBV6-5|.
CASHRQGGAAFF
TGTGCCAGTCACCGACAGGGAGGTGCAGCTTTCTTT
>TRBJ2-1|TRBD2|TRBV20-1|many
CSAIAGGTHNEQFF
TGCAGTGCTATAGCGGGGGGTACCCACAATGAGCAGTTCTTC
>TRBJ2-3|TRBD2|TRBV19|many
CASSKDWGGSSTDTQYF
TGTGCCAGTAGTAAAGACTGGGGGGGGTCTAGCACAGATACGCAGTATTTT
>TRBJ1-6|.|TRBV10-3|.
CAISPGTRDSKSPLHF
TGTGCCATCAGCCCCGGGACTCGCGACTCCAAATCACCCCTCCACTTT
>TRBJ2-1|.|TRBV2|many
CASGGFTSSYNEQFF
TGTGCCAGCGGTGGATTTACAAGCTCCTACAATGAGCAGTTCTTC
>TRBJ1-3|.|TRBV2|many
CASSEEGALWGRGGTIYF
TGTGCCAGCAGTGAAGAAGGGGCTCTTTGGGGGCGCGGAGGCACCATATATTTT
>TRBJ1-6|TRBD1|TRBV9|many
CASSARGGRTGGLINSPLHF
TGTGCCAGCAGCGCGCGAGGTGGTCGGACAGGGGGCTTAATTAATTCACCCCTCCACTTT
>TRBJ2-5|.|TRBV20-1|.
CSATKTGVGETQYF
TGCAGTGCTACGAAGACGGGAGTGGGCGAGACCCAGTACTTC